One and the same sample provided the 25 T cell receptor beta chains below, sequenced in a study of T-cell reconstitution after alpha-beta-depleted transplantation in children. It was with unique molecular identifiers that the TCRbeta library was prepared. TCRdb fed the PCR reads into MiXCR, producing one record per CDR3 protein. The table shows roughly 790,000 distinct CDR3 sequences, with 16% occurring only once. The specimen comprised PBMCs, mostly from graft donor cells, sampled 360 days after TCRalphabeta/CD19-depleted stem cell transplant. The origin of the receptors is a male patient younger than 18 who had a stem cell transplant for acute lymphoblastic leukemia, so the T cells may come from the graft donor.

This clonotype was detected a few times. This chain links TRBV20-1 with TRBJ1-2; D may be TRBD1 (6 bases). Looked up from germline, CDR1 is DFQATT and CDR2 is SNEGSKA (reference sequence). V was clipped by 7 bases and J by 10 bases, with 13 bases between them. The CDR3 is 10 amino acids. The CDR3 DNA is TGCAGTGACCGGGGGCCTGACTACACCTTC. Translation: CSDRGPDYTF.

This clonotype has at least ten counts. The V call is TRBV5-1, the J call TRBJ2-3; D unclear. The germline CDR1 and CDR2 sequences are SGHRS and YFSETQ. V was trimmed by 4 bases and J by 0 bases, leaving 9 bases between them. This CDR3 is 14 amino acids long. CDR3 in DNA: TGCGCCAGCAGCCGCGGATCTAGCACAGATACGCAGTATTTT. The encoded protein is CASSRGSSTDTQYF.

This clonotype was detected only a few times. This sequence joins TRBV12-3 or TRBV12-4 and TRBJ1-1; possibly TRBD1 for D (5 bases). CDR3 length equals 15 residues. Trimming removed 5 bases from V and 3 bases from J, with 16 bases in between. The CDR3 reads CASSLRGGSYTEAFF. The CDR3 DNA reads as TGTGCCAGCAGTCTCCGGGGGGGGTCCTACACTGAAGCTTTCTTT.

The chain joins TRBV7-8 to TRBJ2-7; D not certain. The V end lost 3 bases, the J end lost 0 bases, and 9 bases lay between the germline ends. The CDR3 length is 14 residues. Germline loops: CDR1 SGHVS, CDR2 FQNEAQ. CDR3 bases: TGTGCCAGCAGCTTTGGGCCGAGCTCCTACGAGCAGTACTTC. It is translated as CASSFGPSSYEQYF.

The V call is TRBV7-3, the J call TRBJ2-1, with 14 nucleotides matching TRBD2. The CDR3 spans 15 residues. V shed 7 bases, J shed 6 bases, and the junction held 5 bases outside the gene matches. Germline CDR1 and CDR2: SGHTA and FQGTGA. CDR3 residues: CASNGGTSGSNEQFF. In DNA form, the CDR3 reads TGTGCCAGCAACGGCGGGACTAGCGGGAGCAATGAGCAGTTCTTC.

The chain combines TRBV19 with TRBJ2-7; D possibly corresponds to TRBD1 (6 bases). The V end lost 6 bases, the J end lost 6 bases, and 12 bases lay between the germline ends. The CDR3 has 12 amino acids. Germline lookup yields CDR1 LNHDA and CDR2 SQIVND (reference sequence). Here the CDR3 DNA reads TGTGCCAGTAGGACCGGGACACTCGAGCAGTACTTC. Amino acid sequence: CASRTGTLEQYF. Full variable domain (missing parts from reference TRBV19 and TRBJ2-7): DGGITQSPKYLFRKEGQNVTLSCEQNLNHDAMYWYRQDPGQGLRLIYYSQIVNDFQKGDIAEGYSVSREKKESFPLTVTSAQKNPTAFYLCASRTGTLEQYFGPGTRLTVT.

The chain is built from TRBV5-1 and TRBJ2-1, with 10 bases that match TRBD2. The CDR3 consists of 16 residues. Trimming at V came to 1 base and at J to 6 bases, leaving 7 bases not matched to a gene. Per the germline V gene, CDR1 is SGHRS and CDR2 is YFSETQ. CDR3 nucleotide sequence: TGCGCCAGCAGCTTGCTAGGACTAGCGGCTACCAATGAGCAGTTCTTC. Encoded protein: CASSLLGLAATNEQFF.

V is TRBV27 and J is TRBJ2-7; the D call may be TRBD1 or TRBD2 (6 bases each). Trimming removed 3 bases at V and 7 bases at J, with 22 bases between. Germline assignment: CDR1 MNHEY and CDR2 SMNVEV (reference sequence). The CDR3 extends over 16 amino acids. The CDR3 region is CASSFPGGPGIGEQYF. The CDR3 DNA reads as TGTGCCAGCAGTTTTCCCGGGGGCCCGGGGATAGGGGAGCAGTACTTC.

This clonotype was picked up many times. The chain employs TRBV27 and TRBJ2-7; D might be TRBD1 or TRBD2, each matching 5 bases. Deletions cut 3 bases from V and 6 bases from J, with 12 bases between. The CDR3 covers 13 residues. Germline V CDR1 and CDR2: MNHEY, SMNVEV (reference sequence). The CDR3 nucleotides are TGTGCCAGCAGTTTTGGGGGACCGGGCGAGCAGTACTTC. Protein: CASSFGGPGEQYF.

The chain combines TRBV7-9 with TRBJ2-1, with TRBD2 identical over 7 bases. Germline CDR1 is SEHNR and CDR2 is FQNEAQ (reference sequence). The junction had 9 bases not matched to a gene; V was cut back by 6 bases and J by 1 base. The CDR3 loop spans 16 amino acids. Here the CDR3 DNA reads TGTGCCAGCAGTCCTACATGGGGGGGGTCCTACAATGAGCAGTTCTTC. This encodes CASSPTWGGSYNEQFF.

This clonotype has a single count. This rearrangement joins TRBV7-8 to TRBJ2-5; no clear D gene. Germline V gives CDR1 SGHVS, CDR2 FQNEAQ. This CDR3 has 14 amino acids. V lost 1 base, J lost 5 bases, and 11 bases lay in between. CDR3 in DNA: TGTGCCAGCAGCTTAGAGTGGCGCGCCGAGACCCAGTACTTC. Its translation: CASSLEWRAETQYF.

This clonotype was seen more than once but under ten times. The gene calls are TRBV28 and TRBJ2-7; the D is unclear. The CDR3 runs 13 residues. Germline V CDR1 and CDR2: MDHEN, SYDVKM. V was shortened by 8 bases and J by 3 bases, with 14 bases between the two germline ends. DNA of the CDR3: TGTGCCAGCCGTGAAGGTCAACGCTACGAGCAGTACTTC. Encoded protein: CASREGQRYEQYF.

This clonotype was detected ten times or more. The V and J genes are TRBV5-1 and TRBJ2-3; no definite D call. V lost 1 base to trimming and J lost 5 bases, with 20 bases between them. Germline V lookup: CDR1 SGHRS, CDR2 YFSETQ. The CDR3 totals 17 residues. Here the CDR3 DNA reads TGCGCCAGCAGCTTGTATGAAACTAAAATAGCAGAAGATACGCAGTATTTT. Translating gives CASSLYETKIAEDTQYF.

This clonotype has only a few counts. The chain is built from TRBV29-1 and TRBJ2-1; TRBD1 matches 7 bases. The CDR3 runs to 16 residues. V was clipped by 3 bases and J by 3 bases; unmatched bases: 11. Germline V gene lookup returns CDR1 SQVTM and CDR2 ANQGSEA. The DNA of the CDR3 is TGCAGCGTTGAGGGGGCCAGAGGGGGCGGCTACAATGAGCAGTTCTTC. Translation: CSVEGARGGGYNEQFF.

The CDR3 region is CASSEGASGYTF. The CDR3 DNA sequence: TGTGCCAGCAGTGAGGGGGCCTCTGGCTACACCTTC. The chain employs TRBV6-4 and TRBJ1-2; possible D gene TRBD1, 6 bases. V was shortened by 3 bases and J by 7 bases, with 9 bases between the two germline ends. The germline gives CDR1 MRHNA, CDR2 SNTAGT. The CDR3 extends over 12 amino acids.

This clonotype was seen a few times. The chain uses TRBV5-1 and TRBJ2-7; tentatively, D is TRBD1 (6 bases). Germline CDR1 and CDR2: SGHRS and YFSETQ. Between the trimmed V and J ends, which lost 3 bases and 2 bases, there was a span of 18 bases. CDR3 length: 16 amino acids. The CDR3: CASSSRRGPPPYEQYF. The DNA for the CDR3 is TGCGCCAGCAGCTCACGCAGGGGCCCTCCCCCCTACGAGCAGTACTTC. Drawing the rest from reference TRBV5-1 and TRBJ2-7, the complete variable domain is KAGVTQTPRYLIKTRGQQVTLSCSPISGHRSVSWYQQTPGQGLQFLFEYFSETQRNKGNFPGRFSGRQFSNSRSEMNVSTLELGDSALYLCASSSRRGPPPYEQYFGPGTRLTVT.

This clonotype was detected a few times. The rearrangement links TRBV18 to TRBJ2-3; D possibly corresponds to TRBD1 (6 bases). The CDR3 totals 17 residues. The V gene lost 4 bases and the J gene lost 2 bases, with 19 bases spanning the gap. Germline V gene data show CDR1 as KGHSH and CDR2 as LQKENI. CDR3 DNA: TGTGCCAGCTCACTACTCTCCGGGACACCATCCACAGATACGCAGTATTTT. Translated, it gives CASSLLSGTPSTDTQYF.

The sample holds a few counts of this clonotype. The gene calls are TRBV30 and TRBJ2-1; 11 positions match TRBD2. The CDR3 is made up of 16 amino acids. The trim removed 2 bases at V and 7 bases at J, leaving 10 bases unmatched. The germline V gene encodes CDR1 GTSNPN and CDR2 SVGIG (reference sequence). CDR3 in DNA: TGTGCCTGGAGTACCGTTAGCGGGAGGGTAAGGAATGAGCAGTTCTTC. This codes for CAWSTVSGRVRNEQFF.

This clonotype was observed many times. The CDR3 loop reads CSVEERGSPDTQYF. In nucleotides, the CDR3 is TGCAGCGTTGAAGAAAGGGGATCTCCAGATACGCAGTATTTT. This rearrangement joins TRBV29-1 to TRBJ2-3, with D possibly being TRBD1 (5 bases). The CDR3 is 14 amino acids. Germline V lookup: CDR1 SQVTM, CDR2 ANQGSEA. Trimming removed 0 bases at V and 4 bases at J, with 11 bases between.

This clonotype has a handful of counts. The V and J genes are TRBV20-1 and TRBJ1-5; D is ambiguous. This CDR3 region has 13 residues. Germline CDR1 DFQATT, CDR2 SNEGSKA (reference sequence). V lost 5 bases, J lost 4 bases, and 12 bases lay in between. The CDR3 is CSADYQVNQPQHF. The CDR3 bases are TGCAGTGCTGATTACCAGGTTAATCAGCCCCAGCATTTT.

V and J are TRBV7-9 and TRBJ2-3; D call uncertain. The germline gives CDR1 SEHNR, CDR2 FQNEAQ (reference sequence). The CDR3 is 13 residues long. Trimming took off 3 bases at V and 2 bases at J, with 6 bases between the two ends. The CDR3: CASSFGDTDTQYF. In nucleotides, the CDR3 is TGTGCCAGCAGCTTCGGCGACACAGATACGCAGTATTTT. Drawing the rest from reference TRBV7-9 and TRBJ2-3, the complete variable domain is DTGVSQNPRHKITKRGQNVTFRCDPISEHNRLYWYRQTLGQGPEFLTYFQNEAQLEKSRLLSDRFSAERPKGSFSTLEIQRTEQGDSAMYLCASSFGDTDTQYFGPGTRLTVL.

This clonotype was seen repeatedly, ten times or more. The chain carries TRBV15 and TRBJ2-5, with no clear D. Trimming pared 0 bases from V and 4 bases from J, leaving 12 bases between. The CDR3 is 15 amino acids. Germline V CDR1 and CDR2: LNHNV, YYDKDF (reference sequence). CDR3 sequence (DNA): TGTGCCACCAGCAGAGATCTCCGTTTGTCAGAGACCCAGTACTTC. It specifies CATSRDLRLSETQYF.

The chain employs TRBV9 and TRBJ2-7; tentative D call: TRBD1 (6 bases). V lost 0 bases to trimming and J lost 3 bases, with 13 bases between them. The CDR3 is 15 amino acids. CDR1 SGDLS and CDR2 YYNGEE come from the germline V gene. The CDR3 sequence is CASSVGVTGNYEQYF. The CDR3 nucleotides are TGTGCCAGCAGCGTAGGCGTGACAGGTAACTACGAGCAGTACTTC.

CDR3: CSAPGVASGITDTQYF. CDR3 in DNA: TGCAGTGCTCCAGGCGTGGCTAGCGGGATCACAGATACGCAGTATTTT. The chain employs TRBV20-1 and TRBJ2-3, with 9 bases fitting TRBD2. Trimming removed 5 bases from V and 2 bases from J; junction bases left unmatched: 11. The CDR3 is 16 amino acids. The germline V gene encodes CDR1 DFQATT and CDR2 SNEGSKA (reference sequence).

The V call is TRBV29-1, the J call TRBJ1-2; D is unclear. The V and J ends lost 3 bases and 8 bases respectively, with 4 bases between them. The CDR3 contains 9 residues. Looked up from germline, CDR1 is SQVTM and CDR2 is ANQGSEA. The CDR3 protein is CSVDPGYTF. The CDR3 nucleotides read TGCAGCGTTGATCCCGGCTACACCTTC.